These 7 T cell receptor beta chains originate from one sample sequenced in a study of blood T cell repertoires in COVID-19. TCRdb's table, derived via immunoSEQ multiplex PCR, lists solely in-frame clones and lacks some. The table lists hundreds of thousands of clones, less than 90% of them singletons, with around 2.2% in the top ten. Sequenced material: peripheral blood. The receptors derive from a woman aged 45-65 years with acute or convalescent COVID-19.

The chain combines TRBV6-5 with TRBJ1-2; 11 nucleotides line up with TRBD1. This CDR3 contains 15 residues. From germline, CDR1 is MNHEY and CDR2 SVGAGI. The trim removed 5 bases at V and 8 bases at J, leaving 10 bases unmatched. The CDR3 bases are TGTGCCAGCAGTCCTGAGGACAGGGGGCTTAGGGGCTACACCTTC. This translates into CASSPEDRGLRGYTF.

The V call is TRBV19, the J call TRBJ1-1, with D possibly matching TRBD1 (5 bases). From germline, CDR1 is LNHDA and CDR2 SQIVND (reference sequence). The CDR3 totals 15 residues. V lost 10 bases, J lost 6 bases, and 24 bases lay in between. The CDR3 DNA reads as TGTGCCACCTCGCGGCAGGGAGGATCGTCCGCTGAAGCTTTCTTT. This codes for CATSRQGGSSAEAFF.

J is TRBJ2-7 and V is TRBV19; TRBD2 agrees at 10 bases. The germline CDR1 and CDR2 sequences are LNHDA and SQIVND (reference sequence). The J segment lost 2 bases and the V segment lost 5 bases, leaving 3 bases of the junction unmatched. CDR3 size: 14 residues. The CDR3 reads CASSVAGGTYEQYF. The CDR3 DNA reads TGTGCCAGTAGTGTAGCGGGGGGCACCTACGAGCAGTACTTC.

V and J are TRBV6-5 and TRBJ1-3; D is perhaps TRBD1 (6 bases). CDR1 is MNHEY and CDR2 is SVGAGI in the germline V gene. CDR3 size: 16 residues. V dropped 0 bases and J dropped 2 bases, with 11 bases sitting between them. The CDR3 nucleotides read TGTGCCAGCAGTTACTCGCGGCAGGGGACTGGAAACACCATATATTTT. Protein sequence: CASSYSRQGTGNTIYF.

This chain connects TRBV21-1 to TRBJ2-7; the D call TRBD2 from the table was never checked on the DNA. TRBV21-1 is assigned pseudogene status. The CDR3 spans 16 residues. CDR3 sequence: CASSPGPGRAVYEQYF. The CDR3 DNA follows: TGTGCCAGCAGCCCGGGCCCCGGGAGGGCCGTATACGAGCAGTACTTC.

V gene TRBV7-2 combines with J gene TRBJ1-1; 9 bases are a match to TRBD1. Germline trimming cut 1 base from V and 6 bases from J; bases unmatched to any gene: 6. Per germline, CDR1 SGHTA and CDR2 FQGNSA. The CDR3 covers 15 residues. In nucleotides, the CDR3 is TGTGCCAGCAGCTTAGGGGGGACAGGGAGGCCTGAAGCTTTCTTT. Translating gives CASSLGGTGRPEAFF.

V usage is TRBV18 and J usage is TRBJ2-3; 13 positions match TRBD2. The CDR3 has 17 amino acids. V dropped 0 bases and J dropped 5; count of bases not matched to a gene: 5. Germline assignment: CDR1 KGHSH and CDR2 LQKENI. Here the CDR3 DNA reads TGTGCCAGCTCACCACCGGTAGGGACTAGCGGGGAAGATACGCAGTATTTT. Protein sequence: CASSPPVGTSGEDTQYF. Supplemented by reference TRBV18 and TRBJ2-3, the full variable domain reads NAGVMQNPRHLVRRRGQEARLRCSPMKGHSHVYWYRQLPEEGLKFMVYLQKENIIDESGMPKERFSAEFPKEGPSILRIQQVVRGDSAAYFCASSPPVGTSGEDTQYFGPGTRLTVL.